These 10 T cell receptor beta chains were sequenced from one sample in a study of early T cells in non-severe SARS-CoV-2 infection. In TCRdb, the 5' RACE reads were re-called with MiXCR into one record per CDR3 protein. Of 60,000 or so distinct CDR3 sequences in the sample, roughly 12% were seen once. Material for sequencing was whole blood. These receptors were taken from an adult who was a healthcare worker with PCR-confirmed SARS-CoV-2 infection or an uninfected control (not recorded which).

There are many counts of this clonotype. At one boundary the junction diverges from the germline segment, which might be a read error. This chain connects TRBV7-7 to TRBJ2-2; D is uncertain. Per germline, CDR1 SSHAT and CDR2 FNYEAQ (reference sequence). The CDR3 has 14 residues. The CDR3 loop is CASSLARNTGELFF. CDR3 nucleotides: TGTGCTAGCAGCTTGGCGAGGAACACCGGGGAGCTGTTTTTT.

This chain joins TRBV29-1 and TRBJ2-1; 9 nucleotides match TRBD2. The V and J ends lost 5 bases and 3 bases, in that order; junction bases with no gene match: 5. The CDR3 extends over 14 amino acids. CDR1 is SQVTM, CDR2 ANQGSEA, per germline. The CDR3 DNA sequence: TGCAGCGTTCCGAGCGGGAGGCTCTACAATGAGCAGTTCTTC. Its translation: CSVPSGRLYNEQFF.

The chain has TRBV19 and TRBJ2-1; D ambiguous. Looked up from germline, CDR1 is LNHDA and CDR2 is SQIVND (reference sequence). V lost 7 bases and J 8 bases, leaving 15 bases between the germline ends. The CDR3 length is 13 residues. The CDR3 coding sequence is TGTGCCAGTACCCAATTTCAGGACGATGAGCAGTTCTTC. It codes for CASTQFQDDEQFF.

The V gene is TRBV6-2 or TRBV6-3, the J gene TRBJ2-1; 9 bases fit TRBD1. The CDR3 is made up of 16 amino acids. The germline V gene has CDR1 MNHEY and CDR2 SVGEGT. V lost 6 bases, J lost 6 bases, and 12 bases stayed unmatched. The CDR3 protein is CASRRARDRVPNEQFF. In DNA form, the CDR3 reads TGTGCCAGCAGGCGTGCCCGGGACAGGGTTCCCAATGAGCAGTTCTTC.

This clonotype has just a few counts. The chain recombines TRBV9 with TRBJ2-2; D tentatively reads TRBD1 or TRBD2 (5 bases each). V gave up 0 bases and J gave up 0 bases, with 12 bases separating them. Germline assignment: CDR1 SGDLS and CDR2 YYNGEE. The CDR3 runs 17 residues. Here the CDR3 DNA reads TGTGCCAGCAGCGTAGAACCTCCGGGGCCGAACACCGGGGAGCTGTTTTTT. Encoded protein: CASSVEPPGPNTGELFF.

The genes are TRBV21-1 and TRBJ1-2; the table's D call, TRBD1, was not checked against the DNA. TRBV21-1 is assigned pseudogene status. This CDR3 has 13 amino acids. CDR3 sequence (DNA): TGTGCCAACAGCCCGGGACAGAACTATGGCTACACCTTC. Translating gives CANSPGQNYGYTF.

CDR3 in DNA: TGTGCCATCAGTGAAGGGCCGTCCTACGAGCAGTACTTC. Protein sequence: CAISEGPSYEQYF. V and J are TRBV10-3 and TRBJ2-7; D is unclear. Germline V gives CDR1 ENHRY, CDR2 SYGVKD. V lost 3 bases, J lost 1 base, and 7 bases lay in between. CDR3 length equals 13 residues.

This clonotype was recorded at least ten times. This chain connects TRBV19 to TRBJ1-2; D unresolved. Germline assignment: CDR1 LNHDA and CDR2 SQIVND (reference sequence). The CDR3 is 13 residues long. V lost 4 bases and J lost 3, with 9 bases in between. CDR3 nucleotide sequence: TGTGCCAGTAGTAGAAGGGCAGACTATGGCTACACCTTC. Its translation is CASSRRADYGYTF.

This clonotype has only a few counts. In DNA form, the CDR3 reads TGTGCCAGCAGCCCCCCCGACGGGACTAATCAGCCCCAGCATTTT. Its translation: CASSPPDGTNQPQHF. The J gene is TRBJ1-5, the V gene TRBV7-9; D is perhaps TRBD1 (5 bases). The V and J ends lost 5 bases and 4 bases respectively, with 15 bases between them. This CDR3 has 15 amino acids. The germline V gene encodes CDR1 SEHNR and CDR2 FQNEAQ (reference sequence).

This clonotype was recorded many times. The V gene is TRBV7-2, the J gene TRBJ1-4; TRBD1 aligns across 9 bases. Per the germline V gene, CDR1 is SGHTA and CDR2 is FQGNSA. The trim removed 5 bases at V and 6 bases at J, leaving 7 bases unmatched. This CDR3 is built from 15 residues. The CDR3 loop is CASSLNRGQDEKLFF. In DNA form, the CDR3 reads TGTGCCAGCAGCCTCAACAGGGGGCAGGATGAAAAACTGTTTTTT.